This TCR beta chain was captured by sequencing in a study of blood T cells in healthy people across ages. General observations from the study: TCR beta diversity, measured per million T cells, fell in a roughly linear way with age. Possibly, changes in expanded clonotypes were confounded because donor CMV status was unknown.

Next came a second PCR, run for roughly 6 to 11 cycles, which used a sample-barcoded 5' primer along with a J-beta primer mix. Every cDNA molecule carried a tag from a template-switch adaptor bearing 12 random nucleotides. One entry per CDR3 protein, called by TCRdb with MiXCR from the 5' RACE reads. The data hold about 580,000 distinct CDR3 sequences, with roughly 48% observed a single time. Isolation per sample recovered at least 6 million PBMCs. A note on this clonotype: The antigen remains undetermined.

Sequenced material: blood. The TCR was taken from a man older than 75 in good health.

In DNA form, the CDR3 reads TGCAGCGTTGAGATGGGGCGGAGCGGAGGTTACGAGCAGTACTTC. Protein product: CSVEMGRSGGYEQYF. The chain carries TRBV29-1 and TRBJ2-7; perhaps D is TRBD1 or TRBD2 (5 bases each). The germline CDR1 and CDR2 sequences are SQVTM and ANQGSEA. The germline V and J ends were trimmed by 3 bases and 4 bases, with 19 bases remaining between them. This CDR3 has 15 amino acids.